This T cell receptor beta chain was found in a study of blood T cell repertoires in COVID-19. About the research overall: Sites in the United States, Italy and Spain provided acute and convalescent COVID-19 samples. T cells, B-cell-depleted T cells, or PBMCs provided the cDNA or gDNA that served as material.

There are 14 residues in the CDR3. Trimming took off 2 bases at V and 5 bases at J, with 10 bases between the two ends. CDR1 is SGHRS, CDR2 YFSETQ, per germline. Regarding this clone: Other DNA sequences in this specimen translate into the identical CDR3.

Methods used by the authors: Amplification of reference gene primers provided the estimated nucleated cell counts. Assay: immunoSEQ multiplex PCR; the TCRdb copy retains only in-frame clones and omits some. That table is the source of V, J and clone size, and D and trimming were worked out from the DNA. The top ten clones hold 4% of a sample with roughly 230,000 clones, almost 85% of them seen once. The source is a man aged 50-59 years with acute or convalescent COVID-19. The material sequenced was peripheral blood. The chain links TRBV5-1 to TRBJ1-4; tentatively, D is TRBD1 (6 bases). CDR3 DNA sequence: TGCGCCAGCAGCTTCGGGCAGGGGAATGAAAAACTGTTTTTT. It codes for CASSFGQGNEKLFF.